The 23 T cell receptor beta chains below all came from one sample that was sequenced in a study of neurological immune-mediated disorders. TCRdb reprocessed the 5' RACE reads with MiXCR, giving one entry per CDR3 protein. Of about 53,000 distinct CDR3 sequences in the sample, roughly 17% were seen once. The sample was PBMCs. The source is a man aged 60 to 75 in good health.

This clonotype was detected only a few times. The chain joins TRBV18 to TRBJ1-6; D is perhaps TRBD1 (5 bases). Per the germline V gene, CDR1 is KGHSH and CDR2 is LQKENI. V was pared by 3 bases and J by 6 bases, with 12 bases between. The length of the CDR3 is 15 residues. The CDR3 region is CASSPRQPVNSPLHF. Written as DNA, the CDR3 is TGTGCCAGCTCACCGAGACAGCCGGTTAATTCACCCCTCCACTTT.

This clonotype was recorded many times. The genes are TRBV5-1 and TRBJ1-2; 7 bases are shared with TRBD1. The germline gives CDR1 SGHRS, CDR2 YFSETQ. J was trimmed by 8 bases and V by 4 bases; bases with no gene match: 26. The CDR3 covers 19 residues. The DNA of the CDR3 is TGCGCCAGCAGCCGTTACGTAACCCGGGCAGGGGGACCCTTAGAAGGCTACACCTTC. The encoded protein is CASSRYVTRAGGPLEGYTF.

This clonotype was observed at least ten times. V usage is TRBV7-3 and J usage is TRBJ2-5; 13 positions match TRBD2. The CDR3 loop spans 16 amino acids. Germline assignment: CDR1 SGHTA and CDR2 FQGTGA. After removal of 2 bases from V and 5 bases from J, the junction contained 5 bases not matched to a gene. CDR3 DNA sequence: TGTGCCAGCAGCTTATCACTAGCGGGGGGGGCTGAGACCCAGTACTTC. Translating gives CASSLSLAGGAETQYF.

This clonotype showed up many times. This chain links TRBV3-1 with TRBJ2-7; 7 bases match TRBD2. Germline V lookup: CDR1 LGHDT, CDR2 YNNKEL (reference sequence). The CDR3 is made up of 13 amino acids. Trimming at V came to 4 bases and at J to 3 bases, leaving 3 bases not matched to a gene. Here the CDR3 DNA reads TGTGCCAGCAGCCTCGGGACTATCTACGAGCAGTACTTC. It is translated as CASSLGTIYEQYF.

In this sample, this clonotype turned up many times. This sequence joins TRBV9 and TRBJ1-1, with 7 bases fitting TRBD1. In germline, CDR1 is SGDLS, CDR2 YYNGEE. V lost 1 base to trimming and J lost 7 bases; unmatched junction nucleotides: 4. The CDR3 length is 13 residues. In DNA form, the CDR3 reads TGTGCCAGCAGCGTAACGGGACAGAGTGAAGCTTTCTTT. Amino acids: CASSVTGQSEAFF.

This clonotype was counted ten times or more. CDR3 coding DNA: TGTGCCAGCAGTTTCAAGGGACTAGTAAACACCATATATTTT. Protein sequence: CASSFKGLVNTIYF. The chain joins TRBV12-3 or TRBV12-4 to TRBJ1-3; a possible D gene is TRBD1 (5 bases). Trimming removed 3 bases at V and 6 bases at J, with 12 bases between. CDR3 size: 14 residues.

V gene TRBV6-4 combines with J gene TRBJ1-1; D not resolved. Germline values: CDR1 MRHNA, CDR2 SNTAGT. There are 14 residues in the CDR3. Deletions cut 3 bases from V and 1 base from J, with 9 bases between. The CDR3 nucleotides are TGTGCCAGCAGTGAAAGTACGGCGAACACTGAAGCTTTCTTT. Its protein is CASSESTANTEAFF.

This clonotype came up many times. The chain joins TRBV24-1 to TRBJ2-2; D is possibly TRBD1 (5 bases). Trimming took 9 bases from V and 4 from J, leaving 11 bases between them. Germline V gene data show CDR1 as KGHDR and CDR2 as SFDVKD. This CDR3 region has 13 residues. The CDR3 bases are TGTGCCACCCGGCAGGGATCCACCGGGGAGCTGTTTTTT. This encodes CATRQGSTGELFF.

Many counts were recorded for this clonotype. The J gene is TRBJ2-7, the V gene TRBV20-1, with TRBD1 as a possible D gene (5 bases). Between the trimmed V and J ends, which lost 0 bases and 7 bases, there was a span of 10 bases. Germline values: CDR1 DFQATT, CDR2 SNEGSKA (reference sequence). This CDR3 contains 12 residues. The DNA of the CDR3 is TGCAGTGCTAGAGATGGGGCCTGGGAGCAGTACTTC. This encodes CSARDGAWEQYF.

This clonotype showed up many times. This chain connects TRBV6-1 to TRBJ2-3; D gene ambiguous. Germline V gene sequence: CDR1 MNHNS, CDR2 SASEGT. V lost 4 bases and J lost 6, with 14 bases in between. The CDR3 sequence is 14 residues long. The DNA for the CDR3 is TGTGCCAGCAGTGCGTCTTGGGGTACGGATACGCAGTATTTT. It translates to CASSASWGTDTQYF.

In this sample, this clonotype turned up many times. CDR3 in amino acids: CASSLVAGDTQYF. The CDR3 region has the DNA TGTGCCAGCAGCTTAGTAGCGGGAGATACGCAGTATTTT. The chain recombines TRBV7-2 with TRBJ2-3; 7 positions match TRBD2. Trimming took 1 base from V and 5 from J; bases not matched to a gene: 0. The CDR3 has 13 residues. Looked up from germline, CDR1 is SGHTA and CDR2 is FQGNSA. Based on the CDR3 plus reference TRBV7-2 and TRBJ2-3, the full variable domain is GAGVSQSPSNKVTEKGKDVELRCDPISGHTALYWYRQSLGQGLEFLIYFQGNSAPDKSGLPSDRFSAERTGGSVSTLTIQRTQQEDSAVYLCASSLVAGDTQYFGPGTRLTVL.

There are many counts of this clonotype. This chain uses TRBV7-2 with TRBJ2-5; D ambiguous. Germline V gene data show CDR1 as SGHTA and CDR2 as FQGNSA. The CDR3 loop spans 15 amino acids. Trimming stripped 2 bases from V and 1 base from J, with 11 bases between. The CDR3 DNA reads TGTGCCAGCAGCTTAAACGGCGGAAGCCAAGAGACCCAGTACTTC. As protein: CASSLNGGSQETQYF.

This clonotype has ten or more counts. V gene TRBV28 combines with J gene TRBJ2-1, with 8 nucleotides matching TRBD1. The CDR3 is made up of 16 amino acids. Germline trimming cut 3 bases from V and 5 bases from J; bases unmatched to any gene: 9. Per germline, CDR1 MDHEN and CDR2 SYDVKM. In DNA form, the CDR3 reads TGTGCCAGCAGTTTCCCCTATGACAGGGGTAACAATGAGCAGTTCTTC. Translation gives CASSFPYDRGNNEQFF. Full variable domain (remainder filled in from reference TRBV28 and TRBJ2-1): DVKVTQSSRYLVKRTGEKVFLECVQDMDHENMFWYRQDPGLGLRLIYFSYDVKMKEKGDIPEGYSVSREKKERFSLILESASTNQTSMYLCASSFPYDRGNNEQFFGPGTRLTVL.

The V call is TRBV5-1, the J call TRBJ2-5; the D call may be TRBD1 or TRBD2 (5 bases each). CDR3 length equals 13 residues. Looked up from germline, CDR1 is SGHRS and CDR2 is YFSETQ. V lost 7 bases and J 5 bases, leaving 15 bases between the germline ends. The CDR3 DNA reads TGCGCCAGCTCTGATGGGGGAAAGGAGACCCAGTACTTC. As protein: CASSDGGKETQYF.

This clonotype has at least ten counts. The rearrangement links TRBV11-2 to TRBJ2-1, with D possibly TRBD1 on 6 matching bases. V was trimmed by 1 base and J by 12 bases, leaving 13 bases between them. The length of the CDR3 is 13 residues. Germline-derived CDR1 and CDR2 are SGHAT and FQNNGV. Here the CDR3 DNA reads TGTGCCAGCAGCTTAGTAAGGGGGAAAGGGCAGTTCTTC. Its translation is CASSLVRGKGQFF. The full variable domain, in which reference TRBV11-2 and TRBJ2-1 provide the parts outside the CDR3, is EAGVAQSPRYKIIEKRQSVAFWCNPISGHATLYWYQQILGQGPKLLIQFQNNGVVDDSQLPKDRFSAERLKGVDSTLKIQPAKLEDSAVYLCASSLVRGKGQFFGPGTRLTVL.

Many counts were recorded for this clonotype. The chain links TRBV14 to TRBJ2-7; D not resolved. Trimming pared 1 base from V and 2 bases from J, leaving 9 bases between. The V gene's germline CDR1 is SGHDN and CDR2 FVKESK. The CDR3 consists of 14 residues. The CDR3 DNA sequence: TGTGCCAGCAGCCAAGTAATAGGGACCTACGAGCAGTACTTC. It is translated as CASSQVIGTYEQYF.

This clonotype has ten or more counts. The chain is built from TRBV5-1 and TRBJ2-1; 11 nucleotides line up with TRBD2. The CDR3 contains 16 residues. Unmatched junction bases numbered 10, after V lost 6 bases and J lost 5 bases. Germline V gene lookup returns CDR1 SGHRS and CDR2 YFSETQ. CDR3 bases: TGCGCCAGCACTTTCGGGGGGACTAGCGGCCACAATGAGCAGTTCTTC. Amino acid sequence: CASTFGGTSGHNEQFF.

The sample holds many counts of this clonotype. The chain is built from TRBV20-1 and TRBJ2-7; the D gene is possibly TRBD1 (5 bases). The V and J ends lost 5 bases and 5 bases respectively, with 19 bases between them. The length of the CDR3 is 14 residues. Germline CDR1 is DFQATT and CDR2 is SNEGSKA (reference sequence). This CDR3 reads CSAYGHSRFDEQYF. CDR3 in DNA: TGCAGTGCTTACGGACATAGCAGGTTCGACGAGCAGTACTTC.

This clonotype appeared many times. The J gene is TRBJ2-2, the V gene TRBV10-3; D unclear. The CDR3 runs 12 residues. Germline CDR1 reads ENHRY; CDR2 reads SYGVKD. Trimming pared 0 bases from V and 12 bases from J, leaving 8 bases between. CDR3 DNA: TGTGCCATCAGTGAGTCATCTAATCAGCTGTTTTTT. Its translation: CAISESSNQLFF.

This clonotype was counted at least ten times. The J gene is TRBJ2-1, the V gene TRBV5-1; D is perhaps TRBD2 (5 bases). The CDR3 runs 14 residues. CDR1 SGHRS and CDR2 YFSETQ come from the germline V gene. V dropped 1 base and J dropped 8 bases, with 13 bases sitting between them. CDR3 amino acids: CASSLRPQRDEQFF. The CDR3 nucleotides are TGCGCCAGCAGCTTGCGACCGCAGAGGGATGAGCAGTTCTTC.

This clonotype was detected ten times or more. The rearrangement uses TRBV5-5 and TRBJ1-1; possible D gene TRBD1, 5 bases. V shed 0 bases and J shed 3 bases, with 9 bases lying between them. This CDR3 spans 14 amino acids. The germline V gene has CDR1 SGHKS and CDR2 YYEKEE (reference sequence). In DNA form, the CDR3 reads TGTGCCAGCAGCTTGGGCTCCAGGGACACTGAAGCTTTCTTT. It encodes CASSLGSRDTEAFF.

This clonotype was seen repeatedly, ten times or more. J is TRBJ2-1 and V is TRBV7-9; D possibly corresponds to TRBD2 (6 bases). This CDR3 contains 19 residues. Germline CDR1 and CDR2: SEHNR and FQNEAQ (reference sequence). V was clipped by 5 bases and J by 0 bases, with 23 bases between them. The CDR3: CASSPRATGVRASYNEQFF. CDR3 bases: TGTGCCAGCAGCCCGAGGGCCACGGGAGTACGAGCCTCCTACAATGAGCAGTTCTTC.

This clonotype was found many times. This rearrangement joins TRBV7-8 to TRBJ1-5, with unresolved D. Trimming removed 6 bases from V and 3 bases from J, with 18 bases in between. This CDR3 has 16 residues. Germline lookup yields CDR1 SGHVS and CDR2 FQNEAQ. As DNA, the CDR3 is TGTGCCAGCAGAGCTGACATCGGGGTTGTCAATCAGCCCCAGCATTTT. Residues: CASRADIGVVNQPQHF.